This T cell receptor (beta chain) was observed in a study of blood T cell repertoires in COVID-19. Across the study: Material from acute and convalescent COVID-19 was sourced from the United States, Italy and Spain.

Participants spanned ages about 18 to 95 years and resided in 20 to 30 US areas. TCRdb keeps only in-frame clones here, not all; method: immunoSEQ multiplex PCR. The sample contains roughly 250,000 clones, approximately 90% of which appear only once. Germline CDR1 LNHNV, CDR2 YYDKDF (reference sequence). Trimming removed 2 bases at V and 2 bases at J, with 13 bases between. The length of the CDR3 is 15 residues. The sequencing input was PBMCs or T cells enriched from blood (not recorded which). The receptor was derived from a woman in her thirties or forties with acute COVID-19. The V and J genes are TRBV15 and TRBJ2-7, with a possible D match to TRBD2 (6 bases). CDR3 region: CATSRFRESAYEQYF. CDR3 DNA sequence: TGTGCCACCAGCAGATTCCGGGAGTCAGCCTACGAGCAGTACTTC.